The subject of this entry is one T cell receptor (beta chain). Its antigen is still unknown. Next came a second PCR, run for about 7 to 12 cycles, which used a sample-barcoded 5' primer along with a J-beta primer mix. One entry per CDR3 protein results from TCRdb running MiXCR on the 5' RACE reads. There are over a million distinct CDR3 sequences in the sample; 45% to 70% occur only once, and approximately 7% lies in the top ten. Germline loops: CDR1 MNHEY, CDR2 SVGEGT. The V end was cut by 2 bases, the J end by 7 bases, with 11 bases between. This CDR3 is 13 amino acids long. The sample belongs to a study of blood T cells in healthy people across ages. Study observations and caveats: Roughly linearly, TCR beta diversity per million T cells fell as age increased. CMV infection status of these donors was not known.

The clonotype originates from a man aged 18-30 years in good health. The rearrangement links TRBV6-2 or TRBV6-3 to TRBJ1-1; D is uncertain. The specimen was blood. The CDR3, as DNA: TGTGCCAGCAGTTACCGCGCAGCTATTGAAGCTTTCTTT. Translating gives CASSYRAAIEAFF.